The rows below give T cell receptor beta chains drawn from one sample of a study of radiotherapy plus CTLA-4 blockade in lung cancer. The protocol was immunoSEQ multiplex PCR, while the TCRdb copy is restricted to in-frame clones and leaves out a portion. In the table there are tens of thousands of clones, approximately 91% of which are singletons. Sequences were derived from peripheral blood, sampled from a patient treated with radiotherapy plus ipilimumab. Receptor source: a human donor with non-small cell lung cancer whose response to radiotherapy plus ipilimumab could not be evaluated. CDR3s include the opening cysteine and the closing phenylalanine or tryptophan. A D gene is named only where the DNA matches it firmly. Part of the rows lack a size; the others show once, few, many or a class for expanded clones.

J: TRBJ1-4
V: TRBV7-2
D: NA
size: NA
DNA: TGTGCCAGCCAGGCCGGGGGTACTAATGAAAAACTGTTTTTT
CDR3: CASQAGGTNEKLFF

J: TRBJ2-2
V: TRBV18
D: TRBD2
size: NA
DNA: TGTGCCAGCTCACCAGTCCTAGCGGGAGAGATCGGGGAGCTGTTTTTT
CDR3: CASSPVLAGEIGELFF

J: TRBJ2-7
V: TRBV4-3
D: TRBD1
size: few
DNA: TGCGCCAGCAGCCAAGTAAGACAGGGGTCCTACGAGCAGTACTTC
CDR3: CASSQVRQGSYEQYF

J: TRBJ2-2
V: TRBV2
D: TRBD2
size: NA
DNA: TGTGCCAGCAGGGGGACTAGCGGCACCGGGGAGCTGTTTTTT
CDR3: CASRGTSGTGELFF

J: TRBJ1-4
V: TRBV11-3
D: TRBD1
size: NA
DNA: TGTGCCAGCAGCCCTTGGACAGGGGGTTTAAATGAAAAACTGTTTTTT
CDR3: CASSPWTGGLNEKLFF

J: TRBJ2-7
V: TRBV5-4
D: NA
size: NA
DNA: TGTGCCAGCAGCCGCGAGGGTGGCTCCTACGAGCAGTACTTC
CDR3: CASSREGGSYEQYF

J: TRBJ2-1
V: TRBV15
D: TRBD1
size: once
DNA: TGTGCCACCAGCAGGGGGACAGGGACCTACAATGAGCAGTTCTTC
CDR3: CATSRGTGTYNEQFF

J: TRBJ1-5
V: TRBV19
D: TRBD1
size: NA
DNA: TGTGCCAGTAGAATTTCCGACAGGGGCAATCAGCCCCAGCATTTT
CDR3: CASRISDRGNQPQHF

J: TRBJ2-5
V: TRBV6-5
D: TRBD2
size: NA
DNA: TGTGCCAGCAGCCAGCTAGCGGGAAGGGCGGAGACCCAGTACTTC
CDR3: CASSQLAGRAETQYF

J: TRBJ1-5
V: TRBV5-1
D: NA
size: NA
DNA: TGCGCCAGCAGCTTGGCCGGTACCGTCAATCAGCCCCAGCATTTT
CDR3: CASSLAGTVNQPQHF

J: TRBJ2-1
V: TRBV18
D: TRBD2
size: NA
DNA: TGTGCCAGCTCGCCATCGGGGACTAGCGGGGGGAATGAGCAGTTCTTC
CDR3: CASSPSGTSGGNEQFF

J: TRBJ2-3
V: TRBV5-1
D: NA
size: NA
DNA: TGCGCCAGCAGCCGCCCGGGACTGGAGCTGAATACGCAGTATTTT
CDR3: CASSRPGLELNTQYF

J: TRBJ2-3
V: TRBV5-1
D: TRBD2
size: NA
DNA: TGCGCCAGCACACCGGGGGGGGCTAAGTGGGGAGATACGCAGTATTTT
CDR3: CASTPGGAKWGDTQYF

J: TRBJ2-7
V: TRBV12-5
D: TRBD1
size: NA
DNA: TGTGCTAGTGGTAACAGGGGACGGTACGAGCAGTACTTC
CDR3: CASGNRGRYEQYF

J: TRBJ2-7
V: TRBV28
D: TRBD1
size: NA
DNA: TGTGCCAGCAGTTCCCCCAGGGGGCTCGGCGACGAGCAGTACTTC
CDR3: CASSSPRGLGDEQYF

J: TRBJ2-2
V: TRBV5-1
D: NA
size: NA
DNA: TGCGCCAGCAGCTTGGACTCTCTAGAAGTAGCCGGGGAGCTGTTTTTT
CDR3: CASSLDSLEVAGELFF

J: TRBJ2-4
V: TRBV19
D: NA
size: NA
DNA: TGTGCCAGTAGTATACAGGGCCCCAAAAACATTCAGTACTTC
CDR3: CASSIQGPKNIQYF

J: TRBJ2-1
V: TRBV27
D: TRBD1
size: NA
DNA: TGTGCCAGCAGTCTCCGGGCCGGACAGGGAGCCTACAATGAGCAGTTCTTC
CDR3: CASSLRAGQGAYNEQFF

J: TRBJ1-6
V: TRBV6-1
D: NA
size: NA
DNA: TGTGCCAGCAGATGGGAGGCCAGTTCACCCCTCCACTTT
CDR3: CASRWEASSPLHF